This TCR beta chain was sequenced during a study of blood T cell repertoires in COVID-19. Across the whole study: The origin of the acute and convalescent COVID-19 samples was the United States, Italy and Spain.

Authors' data handling: Cell counts per sample came from amplifying reference gene primers. Libraries were prepared by immunoSEQ multiplex PCR; TCRdb keeps only in-frame clonotypes and omits some of them. V and J calls and clone size are given by that table; D and trimming were obtained from the DNA. The sample yields 45,000 to 55,000 clones, over 65% seen once. Patients in Seattle were enrolled during active infection, then followed longitudinally. V lost 4 bases, J lost 6 bases, and 15 bases stayed unmatched. CDR1 and CDR2 (germline): SGHDT, YYEEEE. The length of the CDR3 is 17 residues. The source is a man older than 75 with COVID-19, enrolled during active disease. The chain is built from TRBV5-6 and TRBJ2-2; the match to TRBD1 covers 7 bases. Sequencing was carried out using peripheral blood. The CDR3 DNA is TGTGCCAGCAGCCCACCGACAGGGAGCGTAGGCGCCGGGGAGCTGTTTTTT. Amino acids: CASSPPTGSVGAGELFF.